What follows are 5 T cell receptor beta chains derived from one specimen sequenced in a study of Ad26.COV2.S vaccination and SARS-CoV-2 variants. Treatment noted: roughly 19 received Ad26.COV2.S at low or high dose, single or two shots; about 5 received placebo; per-sample allocation not given. After the first vaccine or placebo injection, samples were drawn on day 63. The protocol was immunoSEQ multiplex PCR, while the TCRdb copy is restricted to in-frame clones and leaves out a portion. The sample holds a few hundred thousand clones, 83% seen once. This sample comprised peripheral blood, obtained in a trial of Ad26.COV2.S vaccine versus placebo. The source is a person aged 18-60 years who received the Ad26.COV2.S COVID-19 vaccine or a placebo.

The V and J genes are TRBV19 and TRBJ1-1, with TRBD1 matching 8 bases. CDR3 length: 12 residues. Trimming cost V 10 bases and J 7 bases; bases outside gene matches: 8. In germline, CDR1 is LNHDA, CDR2 SQIVND (reference sequence). DNA of the CDR3: TGTGCCATTAAACAGGGGGGAGGTGAAGCTTTCTTT. Its protein is CAIKQGGGEAFF.

The chain combines TRBV5-6 with TRBJ1-1; maybe TRBD1 (5 bases). V dropped 2 bases and J dropped 10 bases, with 9 bases sitting between them. In germline, CDR1 is SGHDT, CDR2 YYEEEE. The CDR3 loop spans 11 amino acids. The CDR3 region is CASSFADRAFF. The CDR3 nucleotides read TGTGCCAGCAGCTTCGCAGACAGAGCTTTCTTT. Drawing the rest from reference TRBV5-6 and TRBJ1-1, the complete variable domain is DAGVTQSPTHLIKTRGQQVTLRCSPKSGHDTVSWYQQALGQGPQFIFQYYEEEERQRGNFPDRFSGHQFPNYSSELNVNALLLGDSALYLCASSFADRAFFGQGTRLTVV.

This clone was seen just once. The chain carries TRBV11-3 and TRBJ1-2; the match to TRBD1 covers 10 bases. Germline trimming cut 1 base from V and 7 bases from J; bases unmatched to any gene: 0. From germline, CDR1 is SGHNT and CDR2 YENEEA. CDR3 size: 13 residues. The CDR3 DNA follows: TGTGCCAGCAGCTTAGGACAGGGGGCTGGCTACACCTTC. It translates to CASSLGQGAGYTF.

This chain links TRBV27 with TRBJ1-2; D possibly corresponds to TRBD1 (6 bases). The CDR3 extends over 13 amino acids. Germline V CDR1 and CDR2: MNHEY, SMNVEV (reference sequence). Trimming pared 6 bases from V and 5 bases from J, leaving 13 bases between. Written as DNA, the CDR3 is TGTGCCAGCAGCTCGACAGGCTCTTATGGCTACACCTTC. Translated, it gives CASSSTGSYGYTF.

The V call is TRBV11-3, the J call TRBJ2-7; D is perhaps TRBD1 (5 bases). Trimming pared 4 bases from V and 6 bases from J, leaving 13 bases between. CDR3 length: 13 residues. Germline V lookup: CDR1 SGHNT, CDR2 YENEEA. The CDR3 sequence: CASSSVQGSEQYF. DNA for the CDR3: TGTGCCAGCAGCTCCGTGCAGGGAAGCGAGCAGTACTTC.